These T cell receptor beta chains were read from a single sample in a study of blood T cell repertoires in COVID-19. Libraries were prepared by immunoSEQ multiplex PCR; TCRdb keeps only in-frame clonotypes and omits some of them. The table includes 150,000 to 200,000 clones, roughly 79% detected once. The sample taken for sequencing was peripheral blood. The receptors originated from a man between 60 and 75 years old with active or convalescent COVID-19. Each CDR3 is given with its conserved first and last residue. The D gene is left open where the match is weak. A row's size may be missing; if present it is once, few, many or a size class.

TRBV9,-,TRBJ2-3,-,CASSVGLGVQAQYF,TGTGCCAGCAGCGTAGGCCTCGGGGTGCAGGCGCAGTATTTT
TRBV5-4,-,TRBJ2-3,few,CASSPRTGTDTQYF,TGTGCCAGCAGCCCCCGGACTGGTACAGATACGCAGTATTTT
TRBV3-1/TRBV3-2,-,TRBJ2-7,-,CASSQESRHYEQYF,TGTGCCAGCAGCCAAGAGTCCAGACACTACGAGCAGTACTTC
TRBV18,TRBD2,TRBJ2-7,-,CASSTSGGTSYEQYF,TGTGCCAGCTCGACCTCCGGGGGGACTTCCTACGAGCAGTACTTC
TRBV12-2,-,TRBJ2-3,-,CASRSQRDRTDTQYF,TGTGCAAGTCGCTCCCAGCGGGATAGAACAGATACGCAGTATTTT
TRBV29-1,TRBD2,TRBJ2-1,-,CSVASGSWNEQFF,TGCAGCGTTGCCAGCGGGAGTTGGAATGAGCAGTTCTTC
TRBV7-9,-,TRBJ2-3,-,CASSRKQGFLDTQYF,TGTGCCAGCAGCCGAAAACAGGGTTTCTTAGATACGCAGTATTTT
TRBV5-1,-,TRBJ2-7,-,CASSFDTGSYEQYF,TGCGCCAGCAGCTTTGACACTGGATCCTACGAGCAGTACTTC
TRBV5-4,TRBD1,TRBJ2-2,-,CASSLAVGQGNTGELFF,TGTGCCAGCAGCTTGGCCGTCGGACAGGGAAACACCGGGGAGCTGTTTTTT
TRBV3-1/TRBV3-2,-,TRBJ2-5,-,CASSRRAAPHGETQYF,TGTGCCAGCAGCCGCAGGGCAGCACCCCATGGGGAGACCCAGTACTTC
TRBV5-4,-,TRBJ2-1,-,CASSHVAGNEQFF,TGTGCCAGCAGCCATGTAGCCGGAAATGAGCAGTTCTTC
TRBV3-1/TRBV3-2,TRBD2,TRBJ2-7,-,CASSQGGGLSLYEQYF,TGTGCCAGCAGCCAAGGGGGAGGGCTATCCTTATACGAGCAGTACTTC
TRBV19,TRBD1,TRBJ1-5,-,CASRGDRLNQPQHF,TGTGCCAGTAGGGGGGACAGACTCAATCAGCCCCAGCATTTT
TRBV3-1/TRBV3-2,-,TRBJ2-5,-,CASSQVGTGEAPSQETQYF,TGTGCCAGCAGCCAAGTGGGAACAGGGGAGGCCCCATCCCAAGAGACCCAGTACTTC
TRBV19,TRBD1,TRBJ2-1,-,CASSIEGQSYNEQFF,TGTGCCAGTAGTATAGAGGGACAGAGTTACAATGAGCAGTTCTTC
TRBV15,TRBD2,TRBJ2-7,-,CATSRTWGGSSYEQYF,TGTGCCACCAGCAGAACTTGGGGAGGGAGCTCCTACGAGCAGTACTTC
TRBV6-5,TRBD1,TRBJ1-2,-,CASSYGRGLYGYTF,TGTGCCAGCAGTTACGGCAGGGGGCTTTATGGCTACACCTTC
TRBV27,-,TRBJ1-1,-,CASSLLGGVGEAFF,TGTGCCAGCAGTTTACTAGGGGGGGTCGGGGAAGCTTTCTTT
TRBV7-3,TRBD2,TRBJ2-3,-,CASSLIDGLAGIDTQYF,TGTGCCAGCAGCTTAATTGACGGACTAGCGGGAATAGATACGCAGTATTTT
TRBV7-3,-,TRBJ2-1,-,CASSLGGPSEEQFF,TGTGCCAGCAGCTTAGGGGGCCCCTCGGAGGAGCAGTTCTTC
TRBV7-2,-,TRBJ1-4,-,CASSLVGANEKLFF,TGTGCCAGCAGCTTAGTAGGAGCTAATGAAAAACTGTTTTTT